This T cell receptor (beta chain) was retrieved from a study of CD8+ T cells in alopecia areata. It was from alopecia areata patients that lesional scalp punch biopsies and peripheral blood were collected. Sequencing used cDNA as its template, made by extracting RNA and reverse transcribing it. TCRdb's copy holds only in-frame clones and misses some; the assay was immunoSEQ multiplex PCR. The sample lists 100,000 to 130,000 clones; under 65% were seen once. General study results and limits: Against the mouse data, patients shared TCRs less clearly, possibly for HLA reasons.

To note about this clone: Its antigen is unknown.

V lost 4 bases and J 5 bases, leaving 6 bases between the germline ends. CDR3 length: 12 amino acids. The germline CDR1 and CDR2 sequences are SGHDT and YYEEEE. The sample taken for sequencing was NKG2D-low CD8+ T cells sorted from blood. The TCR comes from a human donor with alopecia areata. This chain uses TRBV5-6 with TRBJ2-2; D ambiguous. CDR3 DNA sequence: TGTGCCAGCAGCACCGGGACCGGGGAGCTGTTTTTT. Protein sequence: CASSTGTGELFF.